One sample yielded the 3 T cell receptor beta chains listed below, sequenced in a study of T-cell memory formation after mild COVID-19. TCRdb reanalysed the 5' RACE reads using MiXCR and keeps one entry per CDR3 protein. This table has about 620,000 distinct CDR3 sequences, under 20% appearing once. The sample taken for sequencing was PBMCs or a T cell subset sorted from them (not recorded which). The receptors were gathered from an adult woman who had mild COVID-19 (a few samples of this study predate the infection). Cell type and time point are not known.

The CDR3 bases are TGTGCCAGCACGTCGGACGCGGGAGGGGCGAAGACCCAGTACTTC. Translated: CASTSDAGGAKTQYF. The chain links TRBV7-2 to TRBJ2-5; 9 bases match TRBD2. The J segment lost 6 bases and the V segment lost 7 bases, leaving 12 bases of the junction unmatched. The CDR3 runs 15 residues. Germline V CDR1 and CDR2: SGHTA, FQGNSA.

This clonotype was observed a few times. The rearrangement uses TRBV7-2 and TRBJ2-7; D unresolved. Deletions cut 2 bases from V and 0 bases from J, with 11 bases between. The CDR3 runs to 15 residues. CDR1 is SGHTA, CDR2 FQGNSA, per germline. The CDR3 region has the DNA TGTGCCAGCAGCTTATCAGTCCTCCACTCCTACGAGCAGTACTTC. This gives the protein CASSLSVLHSYEQYF.

The chain combines TRBV12-3 or TRBV12-4 with TRBJ1-1; the D gene is possibly TRBD1 (5 bases). V was trimmed by 7 bases and J by 6 bases, leaving 9 bases between them. The CDR3 extends over 11 amino acids. CDR3 coding DNA: TGTGCCAGCACCCTGGGGCCTGAAGCTTTCTTT. This gives the protein CASTLGPEAFF.